The text below deals with one T cell receptor beta chain. The antigen is not known. Clones were sequenced by immunoSEQ multiplex PCR, and TCRdb holds only the in-frame ones, with some missing. This sample carries about 170,000 clones, 70% to 90% of them seen once, and the ten largest clones take 0.85% to 1.2%. Trimming at V came to 4 bases and at J to 7 bases, leaving 6 bases not matched to a gene. The CDR3 has 13 residues. Germline loops: CDR1 LGHNA, CDR2 YNFKEQ. This sample is drawn from a study of T cell responses to AZD1222 COVID-19 vaccine. Study-wide results and limits: Only 6 or 7 individuals given AZD1222 were seropositive at baseline. Two doses of AZD1222 preceded a rise in Spike-specific TCR breadth and depth. Sampled repertoires all dated from after the peak T cell response.

The clonotype comes from an adult who received the AZD1222 COVID-19 vaccine. The V gene is TRBV4-2, the J gene TRBJ1-1; TRBD1 matches at 7 bases. The source material was peripheral blood, sampled 28 days after the second AZD1222 dose. In nucleotides, the CDR3 is TGTGCCAGCAGCCGGTTGGGACAGATTGAAGCTTTCTTT. Translation gives CASSRLGQIEAFF.